The rows below give T cell receptor beta chains drawn from one sample of a study of identical twins' blood T cells. Each CDR3 protein is one row after TCRdb ran MiXCR on the 5' RACE reads. This repertoire shows fewer than 450,000 distinct CDR3 sequences, under 30% found once; its top ten account for 5.5% to 7%. The sequencing sample was made of PBMCs. Receptor source: a woman aged 18 to 49 in good health. CDR3s include the opening cysteine and the closing phenylalanine or tryptophan. D genes are given only for firm matches. A clone size is listed for some rows: how often the clone was seen (once, few, many), or a class if it is expanded.

J | D | V | size | DNA | CDR3
TRBJ2-3 | . | TRBV7-9 | once | TGTGCCAGCAGTCGTACAAGTGTGAGGGATGCAGATACGCAGTATTTT | CASSRTSVRDADTQYF
TRBJ1-1 | TRBD1 | TRBV7-2 | . | TGTGCCAGCAGCTTAGTGGTCAGGGGGCGCGGGTACACTGAAGCTTTCTTT | CASSLVVRGRGYTEAFF
TRBJ1-2 | TRBD1 | TRBV3-1 | . | TGTGCCAGCAGCGGGGACAGTCCTGGCTATGGCTACACCTTC | CASSGDSPGYGYTF
TRBJ1-1 | TRBD1 | TRBV20-1 | . | TGCAGTGCTAACACAGGGGTTAACACTGAAGCTTTCTTT | CSANTGVNTEAFF
TRBJ1-5 | TRBD1 | TRBV20-1 | few | TGCAGTGCCAGGGGGGTTGGCAATCAGCCCCAGCATTTT | CSARGVGNQPQHF
TRBJ2-7 | . | TRBV7-9 | few | TGTGCCAGCAGAGGTCGGACGTCCTACGAGCAGTACTTC | CASRGRTSYEQYF
TRBJ2-3 | TRBD2 | TRBV29-1 | . | TGCAGCTCCCTGACTAGCGGCAGCACAGATACGCAGTATTTT | CSSLTSGSTDTQYF
TRBJ1-5 | . | TRBV6-6 | few | TGTGCCAGCAGTTACTTCGATCAGCCCCAGCATTTT | CASSYFDQPQHF
TRBJ2-2 | . | TRBV5-1 | many | TGCGCCAGCAGCGTCGACCCGGGGGCCGGGGAGCTGTTTTTT | CASSVDPGAGELFF
TRBJ2-3 | . | TRBV19 | few | TGTGCCAGTAGCGCTCTCGGACGGTTCACAGATACGCAGTATTTT | CASSALGRFTDTQYF
TRBJ2-5 | . | TRBV29-1 | few | TGCAGCGCGATGGGACTGAAGGATTCGTCGCGAGAGACCCAGTACTTC | CSAMGLKDSSRETQYF
TRBJ1-2 | TRBD1 | TRBV29-1 | . | TGCAGCGCCGCGACAGGGCCCTATGGCTACACCTTC | CSAATGPYGYTF